This entry lists 31 T cell receptor beta chains sequenced from one sample in a study of prognosis after radiotherapy for stage I lung cancer. Amplification of the TCR beta CDR3 (from genomic DNA) was done by two-round multiplex PCR. The first PCR round targeted every TRBV and TRBJ gene with specific primers. Each CDR3 protein gets one entry after TCRdb re-called the multiplex PCR reads with MiXCR. This sample has roughly 26,000 distinct CDR3 sequences, with around 30% found just once. The sample in question was PBMCs, obtained before or after stereotactic body radiation therapy (not recorded which). These receptors originate from a donor at least 50 years old with non-small cell lung cancer.

As for this clonotype: A much larger clone sits a single nucleotide away, making a read error possible. The rearrangement links TRBV7-3 to TRBJ2-5, with TRBD2 matching over 9 bases. The CDR3 contains 18 residues. The V gene's germline CDR1 is SGHTA and CDR2 FQGTGA. The ends lost 1 base at V and 5 bases at J; junction bases unmatched: 14. The DNA for the CDR3 is TGTGCCAGCAGCTTAAGGCCCCGACTAGCGGTGGGGCAGGAGACCCAGTACTTC. It yields the protein CASSLRPRLAVGQETQYF.

This clonotype was seen more than once but under ten times. The rearrangement uses TRBV7-9 and TRBJ1-1; weak D call: TRBD1 (5 bases). Germline CDR1 SEHNR, CDR2 FQNEAQ (reference sequence). CDR3 length: 13 amino acids. V lost 3 bases and J lost 3, with 8 bases in between. CDR3 DNA: TGTGCCAGCAGCTTCGGGACTGACACTGAAGCTTTCTTT. Translation: CASSFGTDTEAFF.

This clonotype occurred many times. The chain uses TRBV30 and TRBJ2-7, with D maybe TRBD2 (6 bases). CDR1 is GTSNPN, CDR2 SVGIG, per germline (reference sequence). This CDR3 has 13 residues. Between the trimmed V and J ends, which lost 4 bases and 7 bases, there was a span of 17 bases. The CDR3 sequence is CAWTRGRTGEQYF. CDR3 in DNA: TGTGCCTGGACCCGGGGGAGGACGGGGGAGCAGTACTTC.

This clonotype has a count of ten or more. This chain links TRBV9 with TRBJ2-5; D not resolved. V lost 0 bases and J lost 4, with 16 bases in between. Germline V gene sequence: CDR1 SGDLS, CDR2 YYNGEE. The CDR3 loop spans 16 amino acids. The CDR3 DNA follows: TGTGCCAGCAGCGTAGGCGAGTTGAGTTCTTTAGAGACCCAGTACTTC. Amino acid sequence: CASSVGELSSLETQYF.

Turning to this clonotype: Since the CDR3 does not end with the conserved phenylalanine or tryptophan, this likely comes from a read error. The rearrangement joins TRBV14 to TRBJ2-7; possible D gene TRBD1, 5 bases. Germline CDR1 SGHDN, CDR2 FVKESK. This CDR3 region has 15 residues. Trimming shortened V by 1 base and J by 4 bases, and 14 bases separated the two germline ends. The CDR3 spells CASSQGPAGLYEQYL. The CDR3 coding sequence is TGTGCCAGCAGCCAAGGTCCGGCAGGGCTTTACGAGCAGTACTTA.

This clonotype was seen at least ten times. The rearrangement uses TRBV12-3 or TRBV12-4 and TRBJ1-1; tentatively, D is TRBD1 (5 bases). Trimming stripped 6 bases from V and 0 bases from J, with 8 bases between. The CDR3 sequence is 13 residues long. CDR3 sequence: CASSQTVNTEAFF. The CDR3 DNA reads as TGTGCCAGCAGCCAGACAGTGAACACTGAAGCTTTCTTT.

The sample holds many counts of this clonotype. The rearrangement uses TRBV5-1 and TRBJ1-2; maybe TRBD1 (6 bases). Germline-derived CDR1 and CDR2 are SGHRS and YFSETQ. Trimming stripped 4 bases from V and 4 bases from J, with 8 bases between. This CDR3 has 12 amino acids. The CDR3 nucleotides read TGCGCCAGCAGCGGGGGGGCCTATGGCTACACCTTC. This codes for CASSGGAYGYTF.

The chain recombines TRBV6-2 or TRBV6-3 with TRBJ2-3; 7 bases map to TRBD2. The germline gives CDR1 MNHEY, CDR2 SVGEGT. V dropped 2 bases and J dropped 0; count of bases not matched to a gene: 14. This CDR3 region has 19 residues. The CDR3 here is CASSYLRLAWAPSTDTQYF. CDR3 DNA: TGTGCCAGCAGTTACCTCAGACTAGCATGGGCTCCTAGCACAGATACGCAGTATTTT.

The chain carries TRBV9 and TRBJ2-2; D is uncertain. V gave up 7 bases and J gave up 0 bases, with 10 bases separating them. The CDR3 is 14 residues long. The germline V gene has CDR1 SGDLS and CDR2 YYNGEE. CDR3 sequence reads: CASGKDTNTGELFF. DNA for the CDR3: TGTGCCAGCGGCAAAGACACGAACACCGGGGAGCTGTTTTTT. The variable domain in full, with the rest retrieved from reference TRBV9 and TRBJ2-2, is DSGVTQTPKHLITATGQRVTLRCSPRSGDLSVYWYQQSLDQGLQFLIQYYNGEERAKGNILERFSAQQFPDLHSELNLSSLELGDSALYFCASGKDTNTGELFFGEGSRLTVL.

The table lists this clonotype with many counts. V gene TRBV6-2 or TRBV6-3 combines with J gene TRBJ2-1; TRBD2 agrees at 7 bases. V gave up 0 bases and J gave up 3 bases; unmatched junction bases: 8. Germline CDR1 MNHEY, CDR2 SVGEGT. This CDR3 is built from 17 residues. The DNA for the CDR3 is TGTGCCAGCAGTTACTCCCCACCTAGCGGTATCTACAATGAGCAGTTCTTC. This encodes CASSYSPPSGIYNEQFF.

This clonotype was detected many times. V and J are TRBV2 and TRBJ2-7, with TRBD1 as a possible D gene (5 bases). The V gene's germline CDR1 is SNHLY and CDR2 FYNNEI. This CDR3 spans 13 amino acids. V was shortened by 0 bases and J by 6 bases, with 9 bases between the two germline ends. DNA of the CDR3: TGTGCCAGCAGTGAAGCGCAGGGAATCGAGCAGTACTTC. This codes for CASSEAQGIEQYF.

The genes are TRBV6-2 or TRBV6-3 and TRBJ2-6; tentative D call: TRBD1 (6 bases). Germline CDR1 reads MNHEY; CDR2 reads SVGEGT. V was trimmed by 7 bases and J by 11 bases, leaving 27 bases between them. The CDR3 has 17 amino acids. CDR3 bases: TGTGCCAGCACCCAACAGGGATTGAGCTCTGGGTCCTACGTCCTGACTTTC. It yields the protein CASTQQGLSSGSYVLTF.

This clonotype was picked up many times. This rearrangement joins TRBV7-8 to TRBJ2-5, with a tentative D call TRBD2 (5 bases). Trimming took 5 bases from V and 5 from J, leaving 12 bases between them. Germline lookup yields CDR1 SGHVS and CDR2 FQNEAQ. This CDR3 region has 13 residues. CDR3 sequence reads: CASSGLQRETQYF. The CDR3 DNA reads TGTGCCAGCAGCGGTCTACAGCGGGAGACCCAGTACTTC.

The sample holds many counts of this clonotype. The J gene is TRBJ1-1, the V gene TRBV20-1; TRBD1 is a possible D gene (5 bases). Germline CDR1 is DFQATT and CDR2 is SNEGSKA (reference sequence). Trimming removed 2 bases from V and 4 bases from J, with 17 bases in between. The CDR3 consists of 15 residues. The CDR3 DNA sequence: TGCAGTGCTAGAATCCCCAACTACGGGACCACTGAAGCTTTCTTT. It translates to CSARIPNYGTTEAFF.

This clonotype has at least ten counts. This rearrangement joins TRBV27 to TRBJ1-2; D is possibly TRBD1 (5 bases). Germline CDR1 is MNHEY and CDR2 is SMNVEV (reference sequence). Trimming removed 5 bases at V and 4 bases at J, with 11 bases between. This CDR3 spans 13 amino acids. CDR3 residues: CASSPGLSYGYTF. CDR3 bases: TGTGCCAGCAGTCCAGGGTTAAGCTATGGCTACACCTTC.

The V gene is TRBV4-1, the J gene TRBJ2-1, with TRBD1 matching over 7 bases. J was trimmed by 0 bases and V by 4 bases; bases with no gene match: 6. Germline values: CDR1 MGHRA, CDR2 YSYEKL. This CDR3 spans 16 amino acids. This chain's CDR3 is CASSLLGTVSYNEQFF. In nucleotides, the CDR3 is TGCGCCAGCAGCCTATTGGGGACAGTCTCCTACAATGAGCAGTTCTTC.

The gene calls are TRBV9 and TRBJ1-6; the match to TRBD1 covers 10 bases. In germline, CDR1 is SGDLS, CDR2 YYNGEE. With 2 bases clipped from V and 10 bases from J, the junction kept 3 bases outside the gene matches. CDR3 length: 14 amino acids. DNA of the CDR3: TGTGCCAGCAGCGTGGACAGGGGGGGATCACCCCTCCACTTT. Its translation: CASSVDRGGSPLHF.

J is TRBJ1-2 and V is TRBV19; 11 bases are a match to TRBD1. The trim removed 4 bases at V and 2 bases at J, leaving 3 bases unmatched. This CDR3 region has 15 residues. Germline-derived CDR1 and CDR2 are LNHDA and SQIVND (reference sequence). The CDR3 loop reads CASSTGQGANYGYTF. The CDR3, as DNA: TGTGCCAGTAGTACTGGACAGGGGGCCAACTATGGCTACACCTTC.

This clonotype was seen repeatedly, ten times or more. This sequence joins TRBV6-1 and TRBJ2-3; D gene uncertain. The V and J ends lost 7 bases and 5 bases respectively, with 10 bases between them. The CDR3 spans 12 residues. Germline CDR1 is MNHNS and CDR2 is SASEGT. In DNA, the CDR3 is TGTGCCAGCACCATACCAGAAGATACGCAGTATTTT. This translates into CASTIPEDTQYF.

In this sample, this clonotype turned up many times. CDR3 in DNA: TGTGCCAGTAGTAGGGGACTCGGAGAGACCCAGTACTTC. Its translation: CASSRGLGETQYF. This chain connects TRBV19 to TRBJ2-5; a weak D match, TRBD2 (6 bases). Germline loops: CDR1 LNHDA, CDR2 SQIVND (reference sequence). Trimming removed 4 bases from V and 4 bases from J, with 10 bases in between. The CDR3 has 13 residues.

Of note for this clonotype: A read error may explain this, as a much larger clone is one base away. V usage is TRBV6-1 and J usage is TRBJ2-1; 10 bases map to TRBD2. The length of the CDR3 is 16 residues. Looked up from germline, CDR1 is MNHNS and CDR2 is SASEGT. V was clipped by 5 bases and J by 7 bases; unmatched bases: 11. The CDR3 DNA is TGTGCCAGCAGTCCCATAGCGGGAGGCCCGGTAAATGAGCAGTTCTTC. Protein: CASSPIAGGPVNEQFF.

This clonotype was detected only a few times. A much larger clone lies one base from this, so it may be a read error. The V call is TRBV6-1, the J call TRBJ1-4; 9 nucleotides line up with TRBD1. CDR1 and CDR2 (germline): MNHNS, SASEGT. V dropped 6 bases and J dropped 6; count of bases not matched to a gene: 8. The CDR3 runs 15 residues. As DNA, the CDR3 is TGTGCCAGCAGAAGCTCGGGACAGGGAGATGAAAAACTGTTTTTT. It codes for CASRSSGQGDEKLFF.

To note about this clonotype: Since a far larger clone is one base different, this is likely a read error. The genes are TRBV6-4 and TRBJ2-7; TRBD2 agrees at 13 bases. Germline V gene data show CDR1 as MRHNA and CDR2 as SNTAGT. The CDR3 is made up of 16 amino acids. CDR3: CASSYSWGLAGREQYF. DNA for the CDR3: TGTGCCAGCAGTTACTCATGGGGACTAGCGGGAAGAGAGCAGTACTTC.

In its sample, this clonotype was seen many times. The chain employs TRBV19 and TRBJ2-1; possibly TRBD1 for D (6 bases). V was shortened by 0 bases and J by 3 bases, with 12 bases between the two germline ends. The germline V gene has CDR1 LNHDA and CDR2 SQIVND (reference sequence). The CDR3 loop spans 16 amino acids. The CDR3 spells CASSIDTRGSYNEQFF. The DNA for the CDR3 is TGTGCCAGTAGTATAGATACCAGGGGAAGCTACAATGAGCAGTTCTTC.

This clonotype was counted at least ten times. The chain couples TRBV9 to TRBJ2-3; D uncertain. From germline, CDR1 is SGDLS and CDR2 YYNGEE. The CDR3 sequence is 16 residues long. The V end was cut by 0 bases, the J end by 6 bases, with 17 bases between. This CDR3 reads CASSVAARLGMDTQYF. CDR3 bases: TGTGCCAGCAGCGTAGCCGCACGGTTGGGAATGGATACGCAGTATTTT. The entire variable domain, with the rest obtained from reference TRBV9 and TRBJ2-3, is as follows: DSGVTQTPKHLITATGQRVTLRCSPRSGDLSVYWYQQSLDQGLQFLIQYYNGEERAKGNILERFSAQQFPDLHSELNLSSLELGDSALYFCASSVAARLGMDTQYFGPGTRLTVL.

This rearrangement joins TRBV7-3 to TRBJ2-2; 8 bases map to TRBD2. The CDR3 extends over 14 amino acids. Per germline, CDR1 SGHTA and CDR2 FQGTGA. V shed 6 bases and J 9 bases; nucleotides not matched to a gene: 9. In nucleotides, the CDR3 is TGTGCCAGCAGTAGCGGGGTCAGCTCCTGGGAGCTGTTTTTT. It is translated as CASSSGVSSWELFF.

In its sample, this clonotype is medium-sized. The V and J genes are TRBV6-5 and TRBJ1-2; TRBD1 agrees at 9 bases. Per germline, CDR1 MNHEY and CDR2 SVGAGI. V shed 2 bases and J 3 bases; nucleotides not matched to a gene: 7. The CDR3 is 16 residues long. The CDR3 DNA reads as TGTGCCAGCAGTTACCAAACCGGGACAGGGCACTATGGCTACACCTTC. Encoded protein: CASSYQTGTGHYGYTF.

This clonotype was observed many times. The chain uses TRBV7-2 and TRBJ2-7; D unclear. The CDR3 spans 12 residues. The germline CDR1 and CDR2 sequences are SGHTA and FQGNSA. Trimming took 5 bases from V and 5 from J, leaving 10 bases between them. The CDR3 spells CASSPRSHEQYF. Here the CDR3 DNA reads TGTGCCAGCAGCCCGAGGAGTCACGAGCAGTACTTC.

V usage is TRBV20-1 and J usage is TRBJ1-1; unclear D gene. Per the germline V gene, CDR1 is DFQATT and CDR2 is SNEGSKA (reference sequence). The CDR3 is 12 residues long. V was shortened by 3 bases and J by 1 base, with 6 bases between the two germline ends. The CDR3 DNA reads as TGCAGTGCTAGTGAGTCGAACACTGAAGCTTTCTTT. As protein: CSASESNTEAFF.

The chain is built from TRBV3-1 and TRBJ1-5; D gene ambiguous. The V gene lost 0 bases and the J gene lost 6 bases, with 15 bases spanning the gap. Germline V lookup: CDR1 LGHDT, CDR2 YNNKEL (reference sequence). The CDR3 spans 16 residues. This CDR3 reads CASSQDFGSRTQPQHF. The DNA of the CDR3 is TGTGCCAGCAGCCAAGATTTCGGGAGTCGGACTCAGCCCCAGCATTTT.

This clonotype was seen repeatedly, ten times or more. The J gene is TRBJ1-2, the V gene TRBV28, with D uncertain. The CDR3 spans 12 residues. V was trimmed by 10 bases and J by 0 bases, leaving 9 bases between them. The germline V gene has CDR1 MDHEN and CDR2 SYDVKM. The CDR3 protein is CAISDSNYGYTF. The CDR3, as DNA: TGTGCCATCTCGGACTCTAACTATGGCTACACCTTC.